The 32 T cell receptor beta chains below all came from one sample that was sequenced in a study of cytomegalovirus exposure and HLA in healthy donors. The table came from immunoSEQ multiplex PCR; TCRdb's copy has only in-frame clones and leaves some out. The sample contains 90,000 to 110,000 clones, around 87% of which appear only once. Sequencing was carried out using PBMCs. The receptor set was obtained from a woman aged 18-35 years in good health and CMV-seropositive.

This chain uses TRBV5-1 with TRBJ1-1, with D perhaps TRBD1 (5 bases). CDR3 length equals 13 residues. Germline CDR1 SGHRS, CDR2 YFSETQ. The germline V and J ends were trimmed by 4 bases and 9 bases, with 16 bases remaining between them. In nucleotides, the CDR3 is TGCGCCAGCAGCCCCGACAGCCACACCCAAGCTTTCTTT. Its translation is CASSPDSHTQAFF.

The rearrangement joins TRBV28 to TRBJ1-5, with D uncertain. The V gene lost 6 bases and the J gene lost 6 bases, with 12 bases spanning the gap. The CDR3 has 13 residues. Germline V gives CDR1 MDHEN, CDR2 SYDVKM. CDR3: CASRLTLAQPQHF. CDR3 nucleotide sequence: TGTGCCAGCAGGCTGACTCTGGCTCAGCCCCAGCATTTT.

This clone turned up a few times. The chain is built from TRBV7-9 and TRBJ2-2; 9 bases line up with TRBD1. Per germline, CDR1 SEHNR and CDR2 FQNEAQ (reference sequence). V lost 11 bases, J lost 4 bases, and 5 bases stayed unmatched. The CDR3 is made up of 13 amino acids. The CDR3 protein is CALGQGLTGELFF. The CDR3 DNA reads TGTGCCCTCGGACAGGGGCTCACCGGGGAGCTGTTTTTT.

This clone was recorded a few times. The chain joins TRBV28 to TRBJ2-3; TRBD2 matches 8 bases. Germline CDR1 and CDR2: MDHEN and SYDVKM. V was pared by 4 bases and J by 2 bases, with 8 bases of the junction left unmatched. This CDR3 contains 16 residues. The CDR3 region is CASSSDTSGDTDTQYF. In DNA form, the CDR3 reads TGTGCCAGCAGTTCGGATACTAGCGGAGACACAGATACGCAGTATTTT.

V gene TRBV5-1 combines with J gene TRBJ1-1; 12 positions match TRBD1. The V gene's germline CDR1 is SGHRS and CDR2 YFSETQ. With 4 bases clipped from V and 4 bases from J, the junction kept 11 bases outside the gene matches. This CDR3 spans 17 amino acids. Here the CDR3 reads CASSPGGTGGPGTEAFF. CDR3 DNA sequence: TGCGCCAGCAGCCCGGGGGGGACAGGGGGCCCGGGCACTGAAGCTTTCTTT.

This chain joins TRBV28 and TRBJ2-2; unclear D gene. CDR1 is MDHEN and CDR2 is SYDVKM in the germline V gene. V was shortened by 1 base and J by 4 bases, with 13 bases between the two germline ends. The CDR3 length is 16 residues. In nucleotides, the CDR3 is TGTGCCAGCAGTTTATTTGACCTCCGAGGCACCGGGGAGCTGTTTTTT. Protein sequence: CASSLFDLRGTGELFF.

The chain employs TRBV2 and TRBJ2-2, with a tentative D call TRBD2 (5 bases). V lost 4 bases, J lost 4 bases, and 13 bases lay in between. The CDR3 is 15 residues long. The germline V gene encodes CDR1 SNHLY and CDR2 FYNNEI. CDR3: CASSAEGRSTGELFF. In DNA form, the CDR3 reads TGTGCCAGCAGTGCTGAGGGCCGATCCACCGGGGAGCTGTTTTTT.

The chain combines TRBV9 with TRBJ1-4; 7 nucleotides agree with TRBD1. From germline, CDR1 is SGDLS and CDR2 YYNGEE. Losses at the gene ends were 3 bases for V and 4 bases for J; bases not matched to a gene: 6. CDR3 size: 15 residues. CDR3 residues: CASSASGTDNEKLFF. Written as DNA, the CDR3 is TGTGCCAGCAGCGCTTCCGGGACAGATAATGAAAAACTGTTTTTT.

The chain joins TRBV4-1 to TRBJ2-7; 10 bases agree with TRBD2. Germline V CDR1 and CDR2: MGHRA, YSYEKL. This CDR3 region has 16 residues. V dropped 1 base and J dropped 7; count of bases not matched to a gene: 10. The CDR3 reads CASSQVGSGGLSEQYF. The DNA for the CDR3 is TGCGCCAGCAGCCAAGTGGGTAGCGGGGGGTTGTCGGAGCAGTACTTC.

This chain joins TRBV27 and TRBJ1-2; TRBD1 might be the D (5 bases). Trimming took off 6 bases at V and 2 bases at J, with 13 bases between the two ends. The CDR3 extends over 14 amino acids. The germline gives CDR1 MNHEY, CDR2 SMNVEV (reference sequence). CDR3: CASSLGRANYGYTF. The CDR3 nucleotides are TGTGCCAGCAGCCTCGGCAGGGCGAACTATGGCTACACCTTC.

V gene TRBV7-2 combines with J gene TRBJ2-7, with TRBD2 as a possible D gene (7 bases). CDR1 is SGHTA, CDR2 FQGNSA, per germline. The CDR3 loop spans 14 amino acids. The V end was cut by 3 bases, the J end by 5 bases, with 14 bases between. The CDR3 nucleotides read TGTGCCAGCAGCTTTCGGGGGGCCGTCGACGAGCAGTACTTC. It codes for CASSFRGAVDEQYF.

The chain has TRBV19 and TRBJ2-1; D is ambiguous. The V gene lost 3 bases and the J gene lost 4 bases, with 19 bases spanning the gap. This CDR3 region has 17 residues. CDR1 is LNHDA, CDR2 SQIVND, per germline (reference sequence). CDR3 DNA: TGTGCCAGTAGTATGGTACCTTCTACCCTCACTTACAATGAGCAGTTCTTC. Translated, it gives CASSMVPSTLTYNEQFF.

In the case of this clone: Other DNA sequences in the same sample also yield this CDR3. V gene TRBV5-4 combines with J gene TRBJ1-2; D is undetermined. Deletions cut 0 bases from V and 4 bases from J, with 7 bases between. In germline, CDR1 is SGHNT, CDR2 YYREEE (reference sequence). CDR3 length: 13 amino acids. CDR3 amino acids: CASSLVGSYGYTF. The CDR3 nucleotides read TGTGCCAGCAGCTTGGTAGGGAGCTATGGCTACACCTTC.

This chain connects TRBV7-9 to TRBJ2-1, with 11 nucleotides matching TRBD2. Germline-derived CDR1 and CDR2 are SEHNR and FQNEAQ (reference sequence). Unmatched junction bases numbered 3, after V lost 6 bases and J lost 5 bases. The CDR3 sequence is 14 residues long. The CDR3 sequence: CASRPLAGDNEQFF. As DNA, the CDR3 is TGTGCCAGCAGGCCACTAGCGGGAGACAATGAGCAGTTCTTC.

V gene TRBV18 combines with J gene TRBJ2-2; possibly TRBD1 for D (5 bases). V was shortened by 2 bases and J by 6 bases, with 7 bases between the two germline ends. Germline CDR1 reads KGHSH; CDR2 reads LQKENI. There are 13 residues in the CDR3. CDR3 in DNA: TGTGCCAGCTCACCATCAGGGCCCGGGGAGCTGTTTTTT. Protein: CASSPSGPGELFF.

The chain combines TRBV5-6 with TRBJ2-7; D unclear. V lost 0 bases to trimming and J lost 7 bases, with 14 bases between them. This CDR3 is 14 amino acids long. Germline V gene data show CDR1 as SGHDT and CDR2 as YYEEEE. The CDR3 loop reads CASSLEADLVEQYF. Written as DNA, the CDR3 is TGTGCCAGCAGCTTGGAAGCAGACTTGGTTGAGCAGTACTTC.

This sequence joins TRBV7-7 and TRBJ2-7; tentative D call: TRBD1 (5 bases). The CDR3 sequence is 13 residues long. Germline CDR1 SSHAT, CDR2 FNYEAQ (reference sequence). Trimming removed 2 bases from V and 6 bases from J, with 11 bases in between. The CDR3 loop reads CASSLSQGAEQYF. DNA of the CDR3: TGTGCCAGCAGCTTATCTCAGGGTGCCGAGCAGTACTTC.

The rearrangement joins TRBV12-1 to TRBJ2-1; TRBD2, the table's D call, was not compared with the DNA. TRBV12-1 is listed as a pseudogene. The CDR3 consists of 16 residues. The CDR3 region has the DNA TGTGCCAGCAGCGCGAGGGAGGAGAGCGGCTACAATGAGCAGTTCTTC. Amino acid sequence: CASSAREESGYNEQFF.

V usage is TRBV6-5 and J usage is TRBJ1-2; 9 bases line up with TRBD1. CDR1 and CDR2 from the germline V gene are MNHEY and SVGAGI. V shed 7 bases and J 8 bases; nucleotides not matched to a gene: 5. CDR3 size: 12 residues. Here the CDR3 DNA reads TGTGCCAGCACCCGACAGGGGGGAGGCTACACCTTC. It specifies CASTRQGGGYTF.

CDR3 amino acids: CASRYSYNSPLHF. CDR3 DNA: TGTGCCAGCAGATACTCCTATAATTCACCCCTCCACTTT. The chain uses TRBV28 and TRBJ1-6; D unresolved. Germline CDR1 is MDHEN and CDR2 is SYDVKM. V lost 6 bases to trimming and J lost 0 bases, with 3 bases between them. The CDR3 is made up of 13 amino acids.

The chain carries TRBV11-3 and TRBJ2-5, with a tentative D call TRBD1 (6 bases). The germline CDR1 and CDR2 sequences are SGHNT and YENEEA. CDR3 length: 14 amino acids. V was trimmed by 2 bases and J by 2 bases, leaving 9 bases between them. The CDR3: CASSLIGTQETQYF. CDR3 coding DNA: TGTGCCAGCAGCTTAATCGGGACACAAGAGACCCAGTACTTC.

This rearrangement joins TRBV28 to TRBJ2-7; 10 bases line up with TRBD1. Germline trimming cut 3 bases from V and 5 bases from J; bases unmatched to any gene: 7. CDR3 length: 15 amino acids. Germline assignment: CDR1 MDHEN and CDR2 SYDVKM. The CDR3 spells CASSFSWTGGHEQYF. For the CDR3, the DNA is TGTGCCAGCAGTTTCTCTTGGACAGGGGGTCACGAGCAGTACTTC.

The CDR3, as DNA: TGTTCTAGCGGTCTATTTACCAAAAACATTCAGTACTTC. As protein: CSSGLFTKNIQYF. J is TRBJ2-4 and V is TRBV11-2, with TRBD2 identical over 7 bases. This CDR3 contains 13 residues. Germline V gene sequence: CDR1 SGHAT, CDR2 FQNNGV.

The rearrangement uses TRBV4-1 and TRBJ2-4; TRBD2 aligns across 9 bases. The CDR3 consists of 17 residues. Germline V gene lookup returns CDR1 MGHRA and CDR2 YSYEKL. V shed 0 bases, J shed 0 bases, and the junction held 3 bases outside the gene matches. The CDR3: CASSQEGGGAAKNIQYF. CDR3 sequence (DNA): TGCGCCAGCAGCCAAGAGGGCGGGGGGGCAGCCAAAAACATTCAGTACTTC.

This clone has more than one count but fewer than ten. The chain joins TRBV5-4 to TRBJ1-6; D is possibly TRBD1 (5 bases). The V gene lost 6 bases and the J gene lost 7 bases, with 14 bases spanning the gap. Germline V gene data show CDR1 as SGHNT and CDR2 as YYREEE (reference sequence). This CDR3 comprises 14 residues. CDR3 DNA: TGTGCCAGCACCGGGGGGATAGGGAATTCACCCCTCCACTTT. It is translated as CASTGGIGNSPLHF.

The CDR3: CASSFNGEIETQYF. CDR3 DNA: TGCGCCAGCAGCTTTAACGGGGAGATAGAGACCCAGTACTTC. The rearrangement joins TRBV5-1 to TRBJ2-5, with D possibly being TRBD2 (5 bases). From germline, CDR1 is SGHRS and CDR2 YFSETQ. The CDR3 runs to 14 residues. V gave up 2 bases and J gave up 4 bases, with 12 bases separating them.

This chain uses TRBV5-1 with TRBJ2-2, with D maybe TRBD1 (6 bases). Looked up from germline, CDR1 is SGHRS and CDR2 is YFSETQ. V lost 7 bases and J lost 0, with 16 bases in between. This CDR3 comprises 16 residues. The CDR3 nucleotides read TGCGCCAGCCGACCCCACGGACAGCCGAACACCGGGGAGCTGTTTTTT. The encoded protein is CASRPHGQPNTGELFF.

This clone was seen at least ten times. V gene TRBV29-1 combines with J gene TRBJ1-2, with D unresolved. Trimming left V 4 bases short and J 6 bases short, with 15 bases between. This CDR3 comprises 13 residues. CDR1 and CDR2 (germline): SQVTM, ANQGSEA. The CDR3 coding sequence is TGCAGCGTTGGACATTCAGGCCCAAATGGCTACACCTTC. It is translated as CSVGHSGPNGYTF.

The chain recombines TRBV28 with TRBJ1-2; possibly TRBD1 for D (6 bases). From germline, CDR1 is MDHEN and CDR2 SYDVKM. This CDR3 has 13 residues. Trimming removed 7 bases from V and 4 bases from J, with 13 bases in between. CDR3 in amino acids: CASKQQGAYGYTF. CDR3 sequence (DNA): TGTGCCAGCAAACAACAGGGTGCCTATGGCTACACCTTC.

The genes are TRBV30 and TRBJ1-3, with D possibly TRBD1 on 5 matching bases. The V end was cut by 2 bases, the J end by 0 bases, with 17 bases between. Germline V gene lookup returns CDR1 GTSNPN and CDR2 SVGIG (reference sequence). This CDR3 has 17 residues. CDR3 DNA sequence: TGTGCCTGGAGTCCGAAGAAGGGGCCAGTCTCTGGAAACACCATATATTTT. Protein: CAWSPKKGPVSGNTIYF.

The chain employs TRBV19 and TRBJ2-1; D ambiguous. V was trimmed by 4 bases and J by 6 bases, leaving 19 bases between them. Germline V CDR1 and CDR2: LNHDA, SQIVND (reference sequence). The length of the CDR3 is 16 residues. The CDR3 spells CASSTLRVTEFNEQFF. CDR3 DNA sequence: TGTGCCAGTAGTACCCTACGCGTCACCGAGTTCAATGAGCAGTTCTTC.

The chain combines TRBV14 with TRBJ2-7; D uncertain. The germline V gene encodes CDR1 SGHDN and CDR2 FVKESK. The length of the CDR3 is 15 residues. Deletions cut 0 bases from V and 0 bases from J, with 9 bases between. The CDR3 reads CASSQEHTSSYEQYF. As DNA, the CDR3 is TGTGCCAGCAGCCAAGAACACACAAGCTCCTACGAGCAGTACTTC.